This T cell receptor (beta chain) is from a study of shared clonotypes between healthy human individuals. Study summary: Per donor, CD8 memory used one plate, CD8 naive used two, CD4 memory used three and CD4 naive used three.

This clone came up a few times. Its antigen is not known. Each of the donors was a healthy adult who was HIV-negative and had not had a recent acute infection or vaccination. Study-wide points: Naive subsets generally had larger estimated richness than memory subsets.

CDR1 GTSNPN and CDR2 SVGIG come from the germline V gene (reference sequence). V shed 8 bases and J shed 8 bases, with 18 bases lying between them. This CDR3 has 12 amino acids. Authors' analysis steps: Junction-only sequences produced by ImmunoSEQ had no quality scores, so filtering differed. TCRdb's copy holds only in-frame clones and misses some; the assay was immunoSEQ multiplex PCR. The DNA was the basis for D and trimming; V, J and clone size are from that table. The sample consists of approximately 640,000 clones, 80% to 95% of them appearing once. Sequencing was carried out using memory CD8+ T cells from PBMCs. The subset: CD45RO+ cells pooled with CCR7-negative TemRA cells. The rearrangement links TRBV30 to TRBJ1-2; a possible D gene is TRBD1 (5 bases). The clonotype originates from a man between 18 and 35 years old in good health. Some clones in this sample may be carry-over from other donors' samples. Here the CDR3 reads CAGEGMSRGYTF. In DNA, the CDR3 is TGTGCCGGGGAGGGGATGTCTCGGGGCTACACCTTC. The full variable domain, with the rest looked up from reference TRBV30 and TRBJ1-2, is SQTIHQWPATLVQPVGSPLSLECTVEGTSNPNLYWYRQAAGRGLQLLFYSVGIGQISSEVPQNLSASRPQDRQFILSSKKLLLSDSGFYLCAGEGMSRGYTFGSGTRLTVV.